This TCR beta chain stems from a study of blood T cell repertoires in COVID-19. TCRdb's table, derived via immunoSEQ multiplex PCR, lists solely in-frame clones and lacks some. The table records tens of thousands of clones, around three quarters of them present only once. With 0 bases clipped from V and 0 bases from J, the junction kept 7 bases outside the gene matches. The CDR3 is made up of 18 amino acids. CDR1 is SGHVS and CDR2 is FNYEAQ in the germline V gene. This clone was observed a few times. This TCR was sampled from a man aged 60-69 years with active or convalescent COVID-19. The chain joins TRBV7-6 to TRBJ1-3; 8 bases match TRBD1. The sample comprised peripheral blood. DNA of the CDR3: TGTGCCAGCAGCTTAGCGTTTGGACAGGGTCACTCTGGAAACACCATATATTTT. This encodes CASSLAFGQGHSGNTIYF.